Following are 23 T cell receptor beta chains from one sample sequenced in a study of T cell repertoires in cytomegalovirus infection. Which antigens these TCRs recognize remains unknown. MiXCR, applied by TCRdb to the reads, yields one record per CDR3 protein. The sample records 700,000 to 850,000 distinct CDR3 sequences, less than 35% being singletons. The sequenced sample was cultured CD8+ T cells from PBMCs, obtained from culture after CMV antigen stimulation. The receptors were sampled from a human donor in good health (CMV status not recorded). Some clones in this sample may be carry-over from other donors' samples.

The CDR3 DNA sequence: TGCAGTGCTAGAGTCCCCGGTCGGGGGGGAGGGACTGAAGCTTTCTTT. Amino acid sequence: CSARVPGRGGGTEAFF. V usage is TRBV20-1 and J usage is TRBJ1-1; D may be TRBD1 (5 bases). CDR1 is DFQATT, CDR2 SNEGSKA, per germline (reference sequence). V shed 1 base and J shed 5 bases, with 20 bases lying between them. This CDR3 has 16 amino acids.

The chain carries TRBV15 and TRBJ2-5; D gene ambiguous. V was trimmed by 3 bases and J by 2 bases, leaving 10 bases between them. The CDR3 consists of 14 residues. Per the germline V gene, CDR1 is LNHNV and CDR2 is YYDKDF (reference sequence). The CDR3 DNA reads as TGTGCCACCAGCAGGGGCGAGACACAAGAGACCCAGTACTTC. It specifies CATSRGETQETQYF.

The V and J genes are TRBV6-1 and TRBJ2-1; possible D gene TRBD1, 6 bases. This CDR3 has 11 amino acids. The germline CDR1 and CDR2 sequences are MNHNS and SASEGT. CDR3 DNA sequence: TGTGTCACAGGGTCCTACAATGAGCAGTTCTTC. The encoded protein is CVTGSYNEQFF.

This clonotype was seen a few times. The CDR3 loop is CASSIDWRGLNYGYTF. CDR3 nucleotides: TGTGCCAGTAGTATAGACTGGAGGGGATTGAACTATGGCTACACCTTC. The chain has TRBV19 and TRBJ1-2; maybe TRBD1 (5 bases). The CDR3 covers 16 residues. Trimming shortened V by 0 bases and J by 2 bases, and 13 bases separated the two germline ends. Germline V gene lookup returns CDR1 LNHDA and CDR2 SQIVND (reference sequence).

Only a few counts were recorded for this clonotype. The chain couples TRBV28 to TRBJ1-5; no reliable D call. The length of the CDR3 is 16 residues. The germline V and J ends were trimmed by 5 bases and 1 base, with 15 bases remaining between them. Germline CDR1 MDHEN, CDR2 SYDVKM. Here the CDR3 reads CASSPGGGLSNQPQHF. Written as DNA, the CDR3 is TGTGCCAGCAGTCCCGGAGGAGGATTGAGCAATCAGCCCCAGCATTTT.

This clonotype turned up a few times. The rearrangement uses TRBV7-2 and TRBJ2-5; maybe TRBD1 (5 bases). The CDR3 is 14 residues long. V was trimmed by 2 bases and J by 1 base, leaving 8 bases between them. Germline values: CDR1 SGHTA, CDR2 FQGNSA. The CDR3 region is CASSLKGPQETQYF. DNA for the CDR3: TGTGCCAGCAGCTTAAAGGGGCCCCAAGAGACCCAGTACTTC.

Of note for this clonotype: A much larger clone lies one base from this, so it may be a read error. The chain has TRBV7-6 and TRBJ2-3; no clear D gene. Trimming pared 5 bases from V and 2 bases from J, leaving 14 bases between. CDR3 length equals 15 residues. Germline assignment: CDR1 SGHVS and CDR2 FNYEAQ. Here the CDR3 DNA reads TGTGCCAGCAGCCCACTGACTGGCTTCACAGATACGCAGTATTTT. It yields the protein CASSPLTGFTDTQYF.

The sample holds one count of this clonotype. The V call is TRBV5-1, the J call TRBJ2-7; TRBD1 matches at 10 bases. CDR1 is SGHRS and CDR2 is YFSETQ in the germline V gene. The junction had 8 bases not matched to a gene; V was cut back by 4 bases and J by 1 base. The CDR3 extends over 16 amino acids. The CDR3 DNA reads as TGCGCCAGCAGCCACGACTGGGACAGGGGATCCTACGAGCAGTACTTC. It codes for CASSHDWDRGSYEQYF.

The V and J genes are TRBV6-6 and TRBJ2-5; no firm D call. V lost 0 bases and J 2 bases, leaving 10 bases between the germline ends. This CDR3 has 15 residues. CDR1 and CDR2 from the germline V gene are MNHNY and SVGAGI (reference sequence). CDR3 in DNA: TGTGCCAGCAGTTACTCTCTCACCGGTCAAGAGACCCAGTACTTC. Protein: CASSYSLTGQETQYF.

This clonotype was recorded a few times. This chain uses TRBV7-9 with TRBJ2-7, with a tentative D call TRBD1 (6 bases). Germline V gene data show CDR1 as SEHNR and CDR2 as FQNEAQ (reference sequence). The CDR3 consists of 15 residues. The V end was cut by 5 bases, the J end by 6 bases, with 20 bases between. This CDR3 is CASSGLGRGGPEQYF. The DNA for the CDR3 is TGTGCCAGCAGCGGTCTCGGCAGGGGTGGTCCCGAGCAGTACTTC.

The chain has TRBV7-6 and TRBJ2-3; D is undetermined. Germline V gene sequence: CDR1 SGHVS, CDR2 FNYEAQ. Trimming left V 4 bases short and J 5 bases short, with 7 bases between. This CDR3 region has 12 residues. The CDR3 reads CASSYWGDTQYF. The CDR3 region has the DNA TGTGCCAGCAGCTATTGGGGAGATACGCAGTATTTT. The full variable domain, with the rest looked up from reference TRBV7-6 and TRBJ2-3, is GAGVSQSPRYKVTKRGQDVALRCDPISGHVSLYWYRQALGQGPEFLTYFNYEAQQDKSGLPNDRFSAERPEGSISTLTIQRTEQRDSAMYRCASSYWGDTQYFGPGTRLTVL.

This clonotype was observed many times. This rearrangement joins TRBV7-8 to TRBJ2-1; 8 nucleotides align to TRBD2. Germline loops: CDR1 SGHVS, CDR2 FQNEAQ. The CDR3 runs to 16 residues. The ends lost 2 bases at V and 0 bases at J; junction bases unmatched: 3. Written as DNA, the CDR3 is TGTGCCAGCAGCTTACCAGCGGGGGCCTCCTACAATGAGCAGTTCTTC. It translates to CASSLPAGASYNEQFF.

The rearrangement uses TRBV20-1 and TRBJ1-5; tentative D call: TRBD1 (6 bases). Trimming removed 0 bases from V and 4 bases from J, with 16 bases in between. Germline CDR1 DFQATT, CDR2 SNEGSKA (reference sequence). CDR3 length: 16 amino acids. CDR3 in amino acids: CSARDNGGTMNQPQHF. In DNA form, the CDR3 reads TGCAGTGCTAGAGATAACGGGGGCACGATGAATCAGCCCCAGCATTTT.

V usage is TRBV7-9 and J usage is TRBJ2-1; 10 bases align to TRBD1. CDR3 size: 16 residues. The junction had 10 bases not matched to a gene; V was cut back by 4 bases and J by 7 bases. The germline V gene has CDR1 SEHNR and CDR2 FQNEAQ (reference sequence). The DNA for the CDR3 is TGTGCCAGCAGCTCCCCGGGGGACAGGGGAAGGAATGAGCAGTTCTTC. Translation gives CASSSPGDRGRNEQFF.

With regard to this clonotype: An end of the junction differs from the germline gene, which may be a read error. The chain has TRBV14 and TRBJ2-1; D remains unclear. The germline gives CDR1 SGHDN, CDR2 FVKESK. CDR3 size: 13 residues. The CDR3 DNA reads as TGTGTCAGCAGCCAAGATGGCCACAATGAGCAGTTCTTC. It is translated as CVSSQDGHNEQFF.

This chain connects TRBV7-6 to TRBJ2-3; 12 positions agree with TRBD2. This CDR3 spans 16 amino acids. V lost 5 bases to trimming and J lost 3 bases; unmatched junction nucleotides: 6. Per the germline V gene, CDR1 is SGHVS and CDR2 is FNYEAQ. CDR3 DNA sequence: TGTGCCAGCAGCAGACTAGCGGGGGTTGAGACAGATACGCAGTATTTT. Amino acids: CASSRLAGVETDTQYF.

This clonotype was counted between two and nine times. The chain carries TRBV12-3 or TRBV12-4 and TRBJ1-3; D gene ambiguous. CDR3 length: 11 residues. Trimming cost V 7 bases and J 8 bases, with 9 bases left between them. For the CDR3, the DNA is TGTGCCAGCACGTCCCGGGACACCATATATTTT. Encoded protein: CASTSRDTIYF.

This clonotype was seen repeatedly, ten times or more. The chain employs TRBV7-2 and TRBJ2-2, with 8 nucleotides matching TRBD2. This CDR3 spans 15 amino acids. Germline V gives CDR1 SGHTA, CDR2 FQGNSA. Losses at the gene ends were 2 bases for V and 7 bases for J; bases not matched to a gene: 6. The CDR3: CASSLFSGDGGELFF. The CDR3 nucleotides are TGTGCCAGCAGCTTATTTAGCGGGGACGGCGGGGAGCTGTTTTTT.

In its sample, this clonotype was seen a few times. The chain carries TRBV19 and TRBJ2-4, with D uncertain. Trimming took 5 bases from V and 1 from J, leaving 3 bases between them. This CDR3 has 12 residues. Germline CDR1 and CDR2: LNHDA and SQIVND (reference sequence). The CDR3 bases are TGTGCCAGTAGTGTGGCCAAAAACATTCAGTACTTC. Encoded protein: CASSVAKNIQYF.

The chain recombines TRBV6-2 or TRBV6-3 with TRBJ2-1, with 11 bases aligning to TRBD2. V trimming: 0 bases; J trimming: 6 bases; junction bases outside the gene matches: 10. The germline CDR1 and CDR2 sequences are MNHEY and SVGEGT. The CDR3 is made up of 18 amino acids. The CDR3 reads CASSYSMTSGDQGNEQFF. DNA of the CDR3: TGTGCCAGCAGTTACTCGATGACTAGCGGGGACCAGGGCAATGAGCAGTTCTTC.

The genes are TRBV5-8 and TRBJ1-5; 7 positions agree with TRBD1. V was clipped by 4 bases and J by 3 bases; unmatched bases: 10. This CDR3 contains 16 residues. Germline CDR1 reads SGHTS; CDR2 reads YDEGEE. The CDR3 spells CASSVDGTEINQPQHF. In nucleotides, the CDR3 is TGTGCCAGCAGCGTGGATGGGACAGAAATCAATCAGCCCCAGCATTTT.

This clonotype occurred a few times. This chain links TRBV2 with TRBJ1-2; D is uncertain. Germline CDR1 SNHLY, CDR2 FYNNEI. CDR3 length equals 16 residues. V dropped 9 bases and J dropped 6 bases, with 26 bases sitting between them. CDR3 region: CASSGGQEDFTNGYTF. CDR3 coding DNA: TGTGCCAGTAGCGGTGGGCAGGAGGACTTCACTAATGGCTACACCTTC.

The V and J genes are TRBV6-6 and TRBJ2-5; 10 nucleotides agree with TRBD2. The V and J ends lost 0 bases and 1 base, in that order; junction bases with no gene match: 8. This CDR3 comprises 18 residues. Germline assignment: CDR1 MNHNY and CDR2 SVGAGI (reference sequence). CDR3 region: CASSYSSGGATLQETQYF. DNA of the CDR3: TGTGCCAGCAGTTACTCGAGCGGGGGGGCGACCCTCCAAGAGACCCAGTACTTC.